The text below deals with one T cell receptor beta chain. The antigen is undetermined. This entry belongs to a study of T cell responses to AZD1222 COVID-19 vaccine. CDR1 SEHNR and CDR2 FQNEAQ come from the germline V gene (reference sequence). V lost 5 bases and J lost 11, with 18 bases in between. This CDR3 comprises 13 residues. Overall study findings and caveats: Spike-specific TCR breadth and depth were elevated following two AZD1222 doses. At 160-218 and 743-854, vaccine-associated CD4 TCRs were dominant, and they spanned spike. Repertoire collection took place solely once the T cell response had peaked.

Sequenced by immunoSEQ multiplex PCR; TCRdb stores in-frame clones only, minus some. The sample lists under 150,000 clones; under 95% were seen once. The TCR originated in an adult in good health. The source was peripheral blood, collected on day 0 of AZD1222 vaccination. The chain uses TRBV7-9 and TRBJ1-1; D unclear. This CDR3 reads CASSPRGGVTAFF. CDR3 coding DNA: TGTGCCAGCAGCCCACGGGGTGGGGTCACCGCTTTCTTT. Full variable domain (outside the CDR3, taken from reference TRBV7-9 and TRBJ1-1): DTGVSQNPRHKITKRGQNVTFRCDPISEHNRLYWYRQTLGQGPEFLTYFQNEAQLEKSRLLSDRFSAERPKGSFSTLEIQRTEQGDSAMYLCASSPRGGVTAFFGQGTRLTVV.